Listed here is a single TCR beta chain. The antigen is unknown. This entry belongs to a study of Tregs in tolerant kidney transplant recipients. The study's findings and limits: For some patients, primers changed over time, blocking nucleotide-level comparison. The most relevant donor-specific Treg TCRbeta repertoire apparently came from expansion with activated donor B cells. In tolerant patients, donor-specific Tregs outgrew total Tregs, suggesting antigen-driven expansion.

Thawed PBMCs were FACS-sorted into unstimulated CD4+CD25+CD127- regulatory T cells, CD4+CD25- non-regulatory cells, CD4 and CD8 cells. The repertoire was sequenced with immunoSEQ multiplex PCR; TCRdb's copy has only in-frame clones and lacks some. The repertoire holds about 100,000 clones, with around 89% as singletons. Sequencing used CD4+ T cells from blood, obtained before the transplant. This TCR came from a human donor who received a combined kidney and bone marrow transplant.

This CDR3 reads CASSPQRGYTDTQYF. The DNA of the CDR3 is TGTGCCAGCAGCCCCCAGCGGGGTTACACAGATACGCAGTATTTT. The rearrangement joins TRBV5-4 to TRBJ2-3; the match to TRBD2 covers 7 bases. This CDR3 is 15 amino acids long. With V trimmed by 4 bases and J by 2 bases, 7 bases remained unmatched. Per germline, CDR1 SGHNT and CDR2 YYREEE (reference sequence).